These 29 T cell receptor beta chains were all obtained from the same sample, sequenced in a study of OX40 agonist ivuxolimab in advanced cancers. Profiling relied on immunoSEQ multiplex PCR, and the TCRdb table lists in-frame clones only, not all of them. The sample holds approximately 61,000 clones, about 90% seen once. The source material was CD4+ or CD8+ T cells sorted from blood, sampled in a trial of the OX40 agonist ivuxolimab. All receptors derive from an adult with an advanced solid tumor such as melanoma, head and neck, liver or kidney cancer.

This clone has only one observation. The chain has TRBV6-1 and TRBJ2-2; D not certain. CDR1 is MNHNS and CDR2 is SASEGT in the germline V gene. Trimming removed 6 bases at V and 2 bases at J, with 7 bases between. CDR3 length: 13 residues. Here the CDR3 DNA reads TGTGCCAGCAGGGCCAGTAACACCGGGGAGCTGTTTTTT. Its translation is CASRASNTGELFF.

This rearrangement joins TRBV30 to TRBJ1-1; D gene uncertain. V lost 4 bases, J lost 7 bases, and 16 bases lay in between. The CDR3 consists of 13 residues. The germline V gene has CDR1 GTSNPN and CDR2 SVGIG (reference sequence). The CDR3 spells CAWKRAAFIEAFF. The CDR3 DNA follows: TGTGCCTGGAAACGCGCCGCTTTTATTGAAGCTTTCTTT.

This clone was detected a few times. The V gene is TRBV7-2, the J gene TRBJ2-2, with D maybe TRBD1 (5 bases). Germline V CDR1 and CDR2: SGHTA, FQGNSA. Trimming pared 1 base from V and 2 bases from J, leaving 11 bases between. The CDR3 totals 16 residues. The CDR3: CASSLVSTGNTGELFF. The CDR3 DNA reads TGTGCCAGCAGCTTAGTGTCTACAGGAAACACCGGGGAGCTGTTTTTT.

DNA of the CDR3: TGCAGCGTTGACACGATAGACAGAGCGGGGGCTTTCTTT. It specifies CSVDTIDRAGAFF. The chain couples TRBV29-1 to TRBJ1-1; tentative D call: TRBD1 (5 bases). The CDR3 is 13 residues long. Germline V CDR1 and CDR2: SQVTM, ANQGSEA. The ends were cut back, 3 bases at V and 11 bases at J, with 19 bases in the middle. Supplemented by reference TRBV29-1 and TRBJ1-1, the full variable domain reads SAVISQKPSRDICQRGTSLTIQCQVDSQVTMMFWYRQQPGQSLTLIATANQGSEATYESGFVIDKFPISRPNLTFSTLTVSNMSPEDSSIYLCSVDTIDRAGAFFGQGTRLTVV.

The chain recombines TRBV7-3 with TRBJ2-7; 8 bases fit TRBD2. Germline V gives CDR1 SGHTA, CDR2 FQGTGA. V lost 5 bases to trimming and J lost 6 bases; unmatched junction nucleotides: 15. CDR3 size: 16 residues. CDR3 nucleotides: TGTGCCAGCAGCCCTCGGGGGGGGAGGACAACCTCCGAGCAGTACTTC. It encodes CASSPRGGRTTSEQYF.

This clone has only a few counts. V and J are TRBV5-4 and TRBJ1-1, with TRBD1 identical over 7 bases. Per germline, CDR1 SGHNT and CDR2 YYREEE (reference sequence). The V segment lost 4 bases and the J segment 2 bases; nucleotides outside the gene matches: 5. This CDR3 comprises 14 residues. CDR3 residues: CASSTGQVNTEAFF. CDR3 sequence (DNA): TGTGCCAGCAGCACCGGACAGGTCAACACTGAAGCTTTCTTT.

The chain combines TRBV28 with TRBJ1-1, with D maybe TRBD1 (5 bases). The germline V gene has CDR1 MDHEN and CDR2 SYDVKM. The CDR3 is 15 amino acids. The V end was cut by 3 bases, the J end by 0 bases, with 11 bases between. The CDR3 DNA is TGTGCCAGCAGTTTTGGCGACAGATTGAACACTGAAGCTTTCTTT. It specifies CASSFGDRLNTEAFF.

This clone was seen once. The rearrangement joins TRBV4-1 to TRBJ1-6; D not certain. V lost 4 bases, J lost 5 bases, and 12 bases lay in between. This CDR3 spans 15 amino acids. CDR1 and CDR2 from the germline V gene are MGHRA and YSYEKL. The CDR3 nucleotides read TGCGCCAGCAGCCGCCCAGGACGGGATAATTCACCCCTCCACTTT. Encoded protein: CASSRPGRDNSPLHF.

The chain employs TRBV30 and TRBJ1-5, with 9 bases fitting TRBD1. The CDR3 consists of 13 residues. Germline values: CDR1 GTSNPN, CDR2 SVGIG (reference sequence). V dropped 3 bases and J dropped 4; count of bases not matched to a gene: 1. CDR3 residues: CAWRGTGNQPQHF. The CDR3 DNA sequence: TGTGCCTGGAGGGGGACAGGGAATCAGCCCCAGCATTTT. Full variable domain (missing parts from reference TRBV30 and TRBJ1-5): SQTIHQWPATLVQPVGSPLSLECTVEGTSNPNLYWYRQAAGRGLQLLFYSVGIGQISSEVPQNLSASRPQDRQFILSSKKLLLSDSGFYLCAWRGTGNQPQHFGDGTRLSIL.

This clone appeared a single time. The genes are TRBV19 and TRBJ1-1, with D tentatively TRBD1 (6 bases). V was pared by 5 bases and J by 2 bases, with 12 bases between. CDR1 and CDR2 from the germline V gene are LNHDA and SQIVND (reference sequence). The CDR3 loop spans 14 amino acids. CDR3 nucleotide sequence: TGTGCCAGTAGTGCGGGACACCAAAACACTGAAGCTTTCTTT. Amino acid sequence: CASSAGHQNTEAFF.

V and J are TRBV7-9 and TRBJ2-7, with 13 bases that match TRBD2. The CDR3 has 16 residues. V lost 1 base, J lost 3 bases, and 3 bases stayed unmatched. Germline V gene data show CDR1 as SEHNR and CDR2 as FQNEAQ (reference sequence). As DNA, the CDR3 is TGTGCCAGCAGCTTAGGGACTAGCGGGAGTATCTACGAGCAGTACTTC. Amino acid sequence: CASSLGTSGSIYEQYF. The variable domain in full, with the rest retrieved from reference TRBV7-9 and TRBJ2-7, is DTGVSQNPRHKITKRGQNVTFRCDPISEHNRLYWYRQTLGQGPEFLTYFQNEAQLEKSRLLSDRFSAERPKGSFSTLEIQRTEQGDSAMYLCASSLGTSGSIYEQYFGPGTRLTVT.

V and J are TRBV15 and TRBJ2-1, with a tentative D call TRBD2 (6 bases). The CDR3 is made up of 15 amino acids. The germline V and J ends were trimmed by 3 bases and 0 bases, with 9 bases remaining between them. CDR1 and CDR2 from the germline V gene are LNHNV and YYDKDF (reference sequence). The CDR3 loop is CATSRGGDSYNEQFF. The CDR3 DNA is TGTGCCACCAGCAGGGGGGGTGACTCCTACAATGAGCAGTTCTTC.

The chain recombines TRBV7-9 with TRBJ2-5; the D gene could be TRBD1 or TRBD2 (5 bases each). CDR1 SEHNR and CDR2 FQNEAQ come from the germline V gene (reference sequence). V was cut by 2 bases and J by 7 bases, with 14 bases left in between. The CDR3 extends over 14 amino acids. The CDR3 loop is CASSLSYLRGTQYF. The CDR3 DNA follows: TGTGCCAGCAGCTTATCTTACCTGAGGGGGACCCAGTACTTC.

This sequence joins TRBV30 and TRBJ1-5; D not certain. This CDR3 contains 14 residues. From germline, CDR1 is GTSNPN and CDR2 SVGIG (reference sequence). V was clipped by 2 bases and J by 7 bases, with 15 bases between them. CDR3 nucleotides: TGTGCCTGGAGTAGTACGACCTATGGCCAGCCCCAGCATTTT. Its protein is CAWSSTTYGQPQHF.

A single count supports this clone. V usage is TRBV27 and J usage is TRBJ1-2, with 9 bases that match TRBD1. The germline V gene encodes CDR1 MNHEY and CDR2 SMNVEV (reference sequence). Trimming cost V 0 bases and J 4 bases; bases outside gene matches: 6. This CDR3 has 16 amino acids. The CDR3, as DNA: TGTGCCAGCAGTTTATCCCGGGAACAGGGGGCCTATGGCTACACCTTC. Protein product: CASSLSREQGAYGYTF.

V and J are TRBV6-6 and TRBJ2-7; either TRBD1 or TRBD2 may fit D (5 bases each). Germline assignment: CDR1 MNHNY and CDR2 SVGAGI (reference sequence). V was cut by 6 bases and J by 2 bases, with 11 bases left in between. This CDR3 is 13 amino acids long. DNA for the CDR3: TGTGCCAGCAGAACCGGGACCCCCTACGAGCAGTACTTC. Its protein is CASRTGTPYEQYF.

The genes are TRBV6-5 and TRBJ2-1; a possible D gene is TRBD1 (6 bases). Germline assignment: CDR1 MNHEY and CDR2 SVGAGI. Trimming took 6 bases from V and 1 from J, leaving 13 bases between them. This CDR3 spans 15 amino acids. The DNA of the CDR3 is TGTGCCAGCAGCGTCCAACAGGGATCCTACAATGAGCAGTTCTTC. This codes for CASSVQQGSYNEQFF.

V and J are TRBV28 and TRBJ1-4; no clear D. With 6 bases removed from V and 0 bases from J, the gap between germline ends came to 11 bases. The germline CDR1 and CDR2 sequences are MDHEN and SYDVKM. There are 15 residues in the CDR3. In nucleotides, the CDR3 is TGTGCCAGCAGACCGAGTTTTGCAACTAATGAAAAACTGTTTTTT. This gives the protein CASRPSFATNEKLFF.

The chain employs TRBV5-1 and TRBJ1-6; no definite D call. The CDR3 length is 16 residues. Germline V gives CDR1 SGHRS, CDR2 YFSETQ. The V end was cut by 1 base, the J end by 7 bases, with 15 bases between. The CDR3 DNA reads TGCGCCAGCAGCTTGACCCCCGGGGTGGAGAATTCACCCCTCCACTTT. Protein: CASSLTPGVENSPLHF.

The chain links TRBV6-6 to TRBJ2-1; 10 bases map to TRBD2. This CDR3 contains 15 residues. The trim removed 5 bases at V and 6 bases at J, leaving 7 bases unmatched. Germline V gene data show CDR1 as MNHNY and CDR2 as SVGAGI (reference sequence). CDR3 in amino acids: CASSKPGLAINEQFF. In DNA, the CDR3 is TGTGCCAGCAGTAAACCGGGACTAGCGATCAATGAGCAGTTCTTC.

The chain carries TRBV5-1 and TRBJ2-2; 8 bases agree with TRBD2. Trimming cost V 3 bases and J 7 bases; bases outside gene matches: 17. The germline V gene has CDR1 SGHRS and CDR2 YFSETQ. The CDR3 is 18 residues long. The CDR3, as DNA: TGCGCCAGCAGCTCCGGACTAGCCCCCACGACGGTTAACGGGGAGCTGTTTTTT. Its protein is CASSSGLAPTTVNGELFF. Together with reference TRBV5-1 and TRBJ2-2, the CDR3 gives the full variable domain: KAGVTQTPRYLIKTRGQQVTLSCSPISGHRSVSWYQQTPGQGLQFLFEYFSETQRNKGNFPGRFSGRQFSNSRSEMNVSTLELGDSALYLCASSSGLAPTTVNGELFFGEGSRLTVL.

This rearrangement joins TRBV18 to TRBJ1-1, with a possible D match to TRBD1 (5 bases). Trimming took off 6 bases at V and 3 bases at J, with 11 bases between the two ends. The CDR3 totals 13 residues. Germline V CDR1 and CDR2: KGHSH, LQKENI. CDR3: CASSTQDDTEAFF. CDR3 DNA sequence: TGTGCCAGCTCGACACAGGATGACACTGAAGCTTTCTTT.

CDR3 in amino acids: CASSSTGTLNTEAFF. The CDR3, as DNA: TGCGCCAGCAGCTCGACTGGGACCTTGAACACTGAAGCTTTCTTT. The chain uses TRBV5-1 and TRBJ1-1, with a weak D call TRBD1 (5 bases). The CDR3 runs 15 residues. V was shortened by 3 bases and J by 0 bases, with 12 bases between the two germline ends. CDR1 and CDR2 (germline): SGHRS, YFSETQ.

The rearrangement links TRBV6-1 to TRBJ1-1; a weak D match, TRBD1 (5 bases). CDR1 is MNHNS and CDR2 is SASEGT in the germline V gene. The CDR3 covers 12 residues. V shed 9 bases and J shed 3 bases, with 11 bases lying between them. The CDR3 is CASEGYDTEAFF. CDR3 DNA sequence: TGTGCCAGTGAGGGGTACGACACTGAAGCTTTCTTT.

The rearrangement links TRBV2 to TRBJ1-3, with D possibly TRBD1 on 6 matching bases. Trimming took 2 bases from V and 2 from J, leaving 10 bases between them. In germline, CDR1 is SNHLY, CDR2 FYNNEI. This CDR3 spans 15 amino acids. The CDR3 loop reads CASSEQGSPGNTIYF. CDR3 sequence (DNA): TGTGCCAGCAGTGAACAGGGGAGCCCTGGAAACACCATATATTTT.

The chain uses TRBV28 and TRBJ1-2; D may be TRBD1 (6 bases). The CDR3 is made up of 13 amino acids. Germline lookup yields CDR1 MDHEN and CDR2 SYDVKM. Trimming left V 10 bases short and J 0 bases short, with 12 bases between. CDR3 loop: CATQTGPNYGYTF. The CDR3 DNA reads TGTGCCACCCAGACAGGACCTAACTATGGCTACACCTTC.

V usage is TRBV7-8 and J usage is TRBJ1-4, with unresolved D. The CDR3 length is 13 residues. The germline gives CDR1 SGHVS, CDR2 FQNEAQ. The V and J ends lost 2 bases and 5 bases respectively, with 6 bases between them. DNA of the CDR3: TGTGCCAGCAGCTTACAGGAAAATGAAAAACTGTTTTTT. Encoded protein: CASSLQENEKLFF.

The genes are TRBV5-4 and TRBJ1-1; no definite D call. This CDR3 is built from 14 residues. Germline CDR1 SGHNT, CDR2 YYREEE (reference sequence). V lost 3 bases, J lost 0 bases, and 9 bases lay in between. The CDR3 nucleotides read TGTGCCAGCAGCTCGGACCCTTTGAACACTGAAGCTTTCTTT. It encodes CASSSDPLNTEAFF.

CDR3 amino acids: CASRKIDRNQPQHF. The CDR3, as DNA: TGTGCCAGCAGGAAAATAGACAGAAATCAGCCCCAGCATTTT. The J gene is TRBJ1-5, the V gene TRBV6-6; TRBD1 might be the D (5 bases). Trimming shortened V by 6 bases and J by 4 bases, and 13 bases separated the two germline ends. Germline CDR1 is MNHNY and CDR2 is SVGAGI (reference sequence). The CDR3 runs to 14 residues.